This T cell receptor beta chain stems from a study of metastatic and nonmetastatic thyroid tumors. Study-level background: Samples came from malignant and benign thyroid patients, and repertoires were compared across blood and tumor or nodule tissue. Study conclusions and caveats: The reported finding was significantly higher TCR beta diversity in malignant thyroid tumors relative to benign nodules, in blood and tumor.

This clone is medium-sized (0.01 to 0.1%) within its sample. Its antigen is unidentified. CDR3 size: 16 residues. Trimming took 1 base from V and 9 from J, leaving 16 bases between them. Germline assignment: CDR1 SEHNR and CDR2 FQNEAQ (reference sequence). In the original analysis: For papillary thyroid cancer, a distant-metastasis classifier was constructed from CDR3 differences observed across clinicopathological groups. Using MiXCR, TCRdb re-called clones from the PCR reads. None of the V and J calls come from the authors' own analysis; TCRdb made them. The profile covers roughly 21,000 clones, with approximately 25% appearing a single time and 15% to 20% taken by the ten largest. Thyroid surgery had not been preceded by any treatment in any patient.

Sequenced sample: blood. The TCR originated in a female donor with papillary thyroid cancer or a benign thyroid nodule (not recorded which). Some clones in this sample may be carry-over from other donors' samples. The chain is built from TRBV7-9 and TRBJ1-6; D unresolved. The CDR3 loop is CASSLGGWGGTSPLHF. The CDR3 nucleotides read TGTGCCAGCAGCTTAGGAGGCTGGGGAGGTACTTCACCCCTCCACTTT.